A selection of T cell receptor beta chains follows, all from one sample in a study of TIL therapy for anti-PD-1-resistant metastatic lung cancer. Assay: immunoSEQ multiplex PCR; the TCRdb copy retains only in-frame clones and omits some. The sample consists of 45,000 to 60,000 clones, around 79% of them appearing once. The sample was blood, taken at baseline. The receptor set was obtained from a woman between 30 and 85 years old with non-small cell lung cancer. The CDR3 runs from the conserved cysteine through the conserved F or W. The D gene is left open where the match is weak. Clone size appears in some rows only: once, few, many, or a class for an expanded clone.

V gene,J gene,D gene,clone size,CDR3 protein,CDR3 DNA
TRBV2,TRBJ2-7,NA,NA,CASVTLLEQYF,TGTGCCAGCGTCACCCTCCTCGAGCAGTACTTC
TRBV5-4,TRBJ1-5,TRBD1,NA,CASSLQGVPGPQHF,TGTGCCAGCAGCTTACAGGGGGTACCTGGGCCCCAGCATTTT
TRBV9,TRBJ2-2,NA,NA,CASSLFRDASSGELFF,TGTGCCAGCAGTCTTTTCCGGGACGCGTCGAGCGGGGAGCTGTTTTTT
TRBV5-4,TRBJ1-3,NA,NA,CASSWDTGNTIYF,TGTGCCAGCAGCTGGGACACTGGAAACACCATATATTTT
TRBV5-6,TRBJ2-3,NA,NA,CASSLGRGGGTDTQYF,TGTGCCAGCAGCTTGGGACGGGGAGGAGGTACAGATACGCAGTATTTT
TRBV4-1,TRBJ2-5,NA,NA,CASSQEFFWETQYF,TGCGCCAGCAGCCAAGAGTTTTTTTGGGAGACCCAGTACTTC
TRBV5-1,TRBJ2-1,TRBD2,NA,CASSSETSGNYNEQFF,TGCGCCAGCAGCTCAGAGACTAGCGGGAATTACAATGAGCAGTTCTTC
TRBV27,TRBJ2-1,TRBD2,NA,CASSRLAFTYNEQFF,TGTGCCAGCAGCAGACTAGCTTTCACCTACAATGAGCAGTTCTTC
TRBV14,TRBJ1-2,NA,NA,CASSPGTHYGYTF,TGTGCCAGCAGCCCAGGGACTCACTATGGCTACACCTTC
TRBV6-1,TRBJ2-3,TRBD1,NA,CASSALSIRPGGPTDTQYF,TGTGCCAGCAGTGCCCTCAGTATCCGGCCAGGGGGCCCCACAGATACGCAGTATTTT
TRBV7-2,TRBJ2-2,TRBD2,NA,CASSPGAGGHTGELFF,TGTGCCAGCAGCCCCGGAGCGGGGGGGCACACCGGGGAGCTGTTTTTT
TRBV6-6,TRBJ2-7,TRBD2,once,CASRLRTSGSGEQYF,TGTGCCAGCAGACTCCGGACTAGCGGGAGTGGGGAGCAGTACTTC
TRBV10-3,TRBJ1-1,TRBD1,NA,CAIRSGTENTEAFF,TGTGCCATCAGGTCCGGGACAGAGAACACTGAAGCTTTCTTT
TRBV5-1,TRBJ2-5,NA,NA,CASSSGQYQETQYF,TGCGCCAGCAGCTCAGGACAGTACCAAGAGACCCAGTACTTC
TRBV15,TRBJ1-2,NA,NA,CATSRIRDNYGYTF,TGTGCCACCAGCAGAATCAGGGATAACTATGGCTACACCTTC
TRBV9,TRBJ1-2,TRBD1,NA,CASSGIGGPSGYTF,TGTGCCAGCAGCGGCATAGGGGGCCCCTCGGGCTACACCTTC
TRBV23-1,TRBJ2-4,NA,NA,CASRNRQLAKNIQYF,TGCGCCAGCAGGAATCGGCAACTAGCCAAAAACATTCAGTACTTC
TRBV19,TRBJ1-5,NA,once,CASSTEGVSQPQHF,TGTGCCAGTAGTACCGAGGGCGTTAGTCAGCCCCAGCATTTT
TRBV10-3,TRBJ1-2,TRBD1,once,CAISDPTGSNYGYTF,TGTGCCATCAGTGATCCGACAGGGTCCAACTATGGCTACACCTTC
TRBV2,TRBJ1-4,TRBD1,NA,CASKGDSFNEKLFF,TGTGCCAGCAAAGGGGACAGCTTTAATGAAAAACTGTTTTTT
TRBV11-2,TRBJ2-4,NA,NA,CASSLELAKNIQYF,TGTGCCAGCAGCTTAGAACTAGCCAAAAACATTCAGTACTTC
TRBV7-3,TRBJ2-1,TRBD2,NA,CASSPGLAGVGEQFF,TGTGCCAGCAGCCCGGGACTAGCGGGAGTGGGTGAGCAGTTCTTC
TRBV19,TRBJ2-7,NA,NA,CASSIGIPGEAYEQYF,TGTGCCAGTAGTATCGGCATCCCAGGGGAGGCCTACGAGCAGTACTTC
TRBV6-5,TRBJ1-3,TRBD1,NA,CASSTGQGGNTIYF,TGTGCCAGCAGTACAGGACAGGGTGGAAACACCATATATTTT